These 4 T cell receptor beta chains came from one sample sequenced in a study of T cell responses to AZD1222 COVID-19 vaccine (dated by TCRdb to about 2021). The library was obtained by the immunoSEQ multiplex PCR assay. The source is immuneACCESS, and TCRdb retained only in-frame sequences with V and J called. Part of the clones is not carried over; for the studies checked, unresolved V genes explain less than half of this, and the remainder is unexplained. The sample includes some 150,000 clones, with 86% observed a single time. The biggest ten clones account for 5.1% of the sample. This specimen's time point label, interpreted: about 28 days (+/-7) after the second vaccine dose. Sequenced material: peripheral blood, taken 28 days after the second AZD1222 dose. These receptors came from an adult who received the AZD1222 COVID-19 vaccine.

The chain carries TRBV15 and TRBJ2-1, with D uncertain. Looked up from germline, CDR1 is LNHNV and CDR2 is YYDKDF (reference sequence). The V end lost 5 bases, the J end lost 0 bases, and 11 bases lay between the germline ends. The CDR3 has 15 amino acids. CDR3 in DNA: TGTGCCACCAGCCCAACTATCTCCTCCTACAATGAGCAGTTCTTC. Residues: CATSPTISSYNEQFF.

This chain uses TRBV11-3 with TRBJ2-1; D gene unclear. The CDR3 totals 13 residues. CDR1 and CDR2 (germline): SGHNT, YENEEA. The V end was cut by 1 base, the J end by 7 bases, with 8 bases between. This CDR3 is CASSLVSGNEQFF. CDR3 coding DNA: TGTGCCAGCAGCTTAGTGTCGGGTAATGAGCAGTTCTTC.

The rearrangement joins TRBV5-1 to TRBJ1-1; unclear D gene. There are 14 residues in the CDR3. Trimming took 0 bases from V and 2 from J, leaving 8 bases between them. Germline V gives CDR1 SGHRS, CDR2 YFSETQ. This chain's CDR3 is CASSLVAVNTEAFF. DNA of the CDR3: TGCGCCAGCAGCTTGGTAGCAGTAAACACTGAAGCTTTCTTT.

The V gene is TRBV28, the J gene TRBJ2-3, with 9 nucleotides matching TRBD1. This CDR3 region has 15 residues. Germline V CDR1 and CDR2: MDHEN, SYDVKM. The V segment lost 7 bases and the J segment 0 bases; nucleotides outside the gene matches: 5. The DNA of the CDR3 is TGTGCCAGCACCTCCGGGACAGGGAGCACAGATACGCAGTATTTT. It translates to CASTSGTGSTDTQYF.